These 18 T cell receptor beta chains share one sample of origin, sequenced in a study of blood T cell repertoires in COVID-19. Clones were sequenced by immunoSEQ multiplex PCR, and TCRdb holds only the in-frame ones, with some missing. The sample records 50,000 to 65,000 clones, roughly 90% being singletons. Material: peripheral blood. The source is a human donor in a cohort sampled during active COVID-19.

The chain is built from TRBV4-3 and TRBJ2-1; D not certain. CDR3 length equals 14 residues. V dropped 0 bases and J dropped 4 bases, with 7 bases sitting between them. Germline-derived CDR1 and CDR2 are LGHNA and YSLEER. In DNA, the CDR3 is TGCGCCAGCAGCCAAGATATGGCTTACAATGAGCAGTTCTTC. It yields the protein CASSQDMAYNEQFF.

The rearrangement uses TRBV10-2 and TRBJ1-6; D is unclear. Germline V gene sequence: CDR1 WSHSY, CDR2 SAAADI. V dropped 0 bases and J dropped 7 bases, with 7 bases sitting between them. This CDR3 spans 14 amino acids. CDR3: CASSESGPNSPLHF. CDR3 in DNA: TGCGCCAGCAGTGAGTCCGGTCCCAATTCACCCCTCCACTTT.

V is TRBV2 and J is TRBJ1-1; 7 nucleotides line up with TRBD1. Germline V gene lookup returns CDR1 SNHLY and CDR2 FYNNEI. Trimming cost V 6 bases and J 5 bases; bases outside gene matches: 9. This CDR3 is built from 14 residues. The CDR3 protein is CASSLGGWGTEAFF. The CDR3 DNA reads TGTGCCAGCAGCTTAGGGGGCTGGGGAACTGAAGCTTTCTTT. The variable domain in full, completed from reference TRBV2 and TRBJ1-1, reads EPEVTQTPSHQVTQMGQEVILRCVPISNHLYFYWYRQILGQKVEFLVSFYNNEISEKSEIFDDQFSVERPDGSNFTLKIRSTKLEDSAMYFCASSLGGWGTEAFFGQGTRLTVV.

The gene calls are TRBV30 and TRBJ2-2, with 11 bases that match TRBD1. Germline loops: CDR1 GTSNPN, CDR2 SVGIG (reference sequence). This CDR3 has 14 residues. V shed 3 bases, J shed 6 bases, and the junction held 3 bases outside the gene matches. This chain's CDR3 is CAWSGTGGAGELFF. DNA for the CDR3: TGTGCCTGGAGCGGGACAGGGGGGGCCGGGGAGCTGTTTTTT.

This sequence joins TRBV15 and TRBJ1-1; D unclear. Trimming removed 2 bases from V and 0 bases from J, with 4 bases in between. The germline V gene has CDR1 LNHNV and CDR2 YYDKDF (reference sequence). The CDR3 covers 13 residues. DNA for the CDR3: TGTGCCACCAGCAGAAGCATGAACACTGAAGCTTTCTTT. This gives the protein CATSRSMNTEAFF.

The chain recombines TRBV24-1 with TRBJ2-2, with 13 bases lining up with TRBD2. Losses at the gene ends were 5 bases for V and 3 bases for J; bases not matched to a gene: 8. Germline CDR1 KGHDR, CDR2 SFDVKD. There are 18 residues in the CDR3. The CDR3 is CATSGLLAGGPDTGELFF. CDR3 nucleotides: TGTGCCACCAGTGGCTTACTAGCGGGAGGGCCGGACACCGGGGAGCTGTTTTTT.

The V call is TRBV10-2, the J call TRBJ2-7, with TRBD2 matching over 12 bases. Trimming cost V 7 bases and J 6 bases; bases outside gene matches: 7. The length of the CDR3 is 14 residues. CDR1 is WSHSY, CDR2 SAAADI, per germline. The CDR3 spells CASTILAGGSEQYF. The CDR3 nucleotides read TGCGCCAGCACTATACTAGCGGGAGGTAGCGAGCAGTACTTC.

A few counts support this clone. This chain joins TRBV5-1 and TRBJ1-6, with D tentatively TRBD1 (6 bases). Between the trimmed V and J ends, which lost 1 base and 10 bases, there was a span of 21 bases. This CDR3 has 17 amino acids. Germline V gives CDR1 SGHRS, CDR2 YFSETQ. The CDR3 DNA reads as TGCGCCAGCAGCTTGACCACCTTGGGTGGGGGCGAGTCACCCCTCCACTTT. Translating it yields CASSLTTLGGGESPLHF. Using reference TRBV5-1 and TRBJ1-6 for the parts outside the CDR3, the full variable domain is KAGVTQTPRYLIKTRGQQVTLSCSPISGHRSVSWYQQTPGQGLQFLFEYFSETQRNKGNFPGRFSGRQFSNSRSEMNVSTLELGDSALYLCASSLTTLGGGESPLHFGNGTRLTVT.

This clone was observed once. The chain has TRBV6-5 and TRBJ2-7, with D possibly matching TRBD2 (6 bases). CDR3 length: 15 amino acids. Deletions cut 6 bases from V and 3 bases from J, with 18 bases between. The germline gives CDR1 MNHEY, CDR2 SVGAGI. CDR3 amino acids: CASSHPLWGVYEQYF. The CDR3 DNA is TGTGCCAGCAGCCACCCCCTTTGGGGGGTCTACGAGCAGTACTTC.

CDR3 bases: TGCGCCAGCAGCTTGGGTGGAGTGAACTATGGCTACACCTTC. Its protein product is CASSLGGVNYGYTF. V is TRBV5-1 and J is TRBJ1-2; D ambiguous. With 0 bases removed from V and 2 bases from J, the gap between germline ends came to 8 bases. Per the germline V gene, CDR1 is SGHRS and CDR2 is YFSETQ. CDR3 length: 14 amino acids.

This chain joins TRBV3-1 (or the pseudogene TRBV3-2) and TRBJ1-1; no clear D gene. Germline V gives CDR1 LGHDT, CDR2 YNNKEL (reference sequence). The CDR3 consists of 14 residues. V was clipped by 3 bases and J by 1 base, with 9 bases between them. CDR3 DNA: TGTGCCAGCAGCCAGTGGGAGGGGAACACTGAAGCTTTCTTT. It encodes CASSQWEGNTEAFF.

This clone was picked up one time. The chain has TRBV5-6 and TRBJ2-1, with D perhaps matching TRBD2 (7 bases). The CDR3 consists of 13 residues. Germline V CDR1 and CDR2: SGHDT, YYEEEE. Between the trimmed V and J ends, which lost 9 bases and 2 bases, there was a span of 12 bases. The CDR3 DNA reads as TGTGCCACCGGGGGGCGGCCCTACAATGAGCAGTTCTTC. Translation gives CATGGRPYNEQFF.

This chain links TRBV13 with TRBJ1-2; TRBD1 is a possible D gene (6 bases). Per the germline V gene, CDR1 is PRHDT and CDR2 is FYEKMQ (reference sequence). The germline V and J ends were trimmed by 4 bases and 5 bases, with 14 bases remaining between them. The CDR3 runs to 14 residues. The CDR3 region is CASSSMGARYGYTF. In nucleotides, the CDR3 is TGTGCCAGCAGCTCCATGGGGGCTCGGTATGGCTACACCTTC.

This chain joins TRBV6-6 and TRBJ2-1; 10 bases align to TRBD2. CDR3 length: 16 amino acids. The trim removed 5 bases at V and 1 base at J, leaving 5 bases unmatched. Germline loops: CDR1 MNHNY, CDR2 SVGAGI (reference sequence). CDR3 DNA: TGTGCCAGCAGTAACCTAGCGGGAGTGTCCTACAATGAGCAGTTCTTC. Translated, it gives CASSNLAGVSYNEQFF.

As DNA, the CDR3 is TGCGCCAGCAGCTCGCTGGGACTCCCTGACACTGAAGCTTTCTTT. Its protein is CASSSLGLPDTEAFF. The genes are TRBV5-1 and TRBJ1-1, with D possibly TRBD1 on 5 matching bases. CDR3 length: 15 residues. The V end was cut by 3 bases, the J end by 3 bases, with 15 bases between. From germline, CDR1 is SGHRS and CDR2 YFSETQ.

In nucleotides, the CDR3 is TGCGCCAGCAGCCAAGACGGGAGGGGATCCTACGAGCAGTACTTC. It yields the protein CASSQDGRGSYEQYF. This chain connects TRBV4-3 to TRBJ2-7; 8 bases match TRBD2. Germline CDR1 reads LGHNA; CDR2 reads YSLEER. The CDR3 covers 15 residues. V was clipped by 0 bases and J by 1 base; unmatched bases: 2.

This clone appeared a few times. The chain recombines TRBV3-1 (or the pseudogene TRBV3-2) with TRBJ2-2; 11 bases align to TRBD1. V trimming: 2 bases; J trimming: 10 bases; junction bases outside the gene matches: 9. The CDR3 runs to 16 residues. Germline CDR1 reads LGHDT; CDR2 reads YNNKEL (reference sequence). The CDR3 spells CASSQPGQGAIVELFF. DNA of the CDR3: TGTGCCAGCAGCCAACCAGGACAGGGGGCGATAGTGGAGCTGTTTTTT.

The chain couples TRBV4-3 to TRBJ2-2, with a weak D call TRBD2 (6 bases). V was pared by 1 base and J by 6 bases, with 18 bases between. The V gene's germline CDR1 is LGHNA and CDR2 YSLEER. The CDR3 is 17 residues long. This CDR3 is CASSQGVPSVYAGELFF. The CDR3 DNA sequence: TGCGCCAGCAGCCAAGGGGTTCCTAGCGTTTATGCCGGGGAGCTGTTTTTT.